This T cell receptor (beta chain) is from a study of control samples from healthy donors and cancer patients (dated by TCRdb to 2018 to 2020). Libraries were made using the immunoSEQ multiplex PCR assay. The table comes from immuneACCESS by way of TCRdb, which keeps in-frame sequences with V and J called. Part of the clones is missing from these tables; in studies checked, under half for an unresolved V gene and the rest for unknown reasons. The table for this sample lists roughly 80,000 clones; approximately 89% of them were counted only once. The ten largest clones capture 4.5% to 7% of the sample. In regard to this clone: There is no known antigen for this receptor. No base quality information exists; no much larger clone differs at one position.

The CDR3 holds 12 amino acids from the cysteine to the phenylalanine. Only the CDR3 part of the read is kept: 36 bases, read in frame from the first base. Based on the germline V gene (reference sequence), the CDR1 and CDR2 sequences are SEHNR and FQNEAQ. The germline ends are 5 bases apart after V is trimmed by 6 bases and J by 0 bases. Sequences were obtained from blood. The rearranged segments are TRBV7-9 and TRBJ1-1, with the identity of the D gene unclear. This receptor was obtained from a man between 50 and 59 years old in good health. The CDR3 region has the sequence CASSNMNTEAFF. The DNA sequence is TGTGCCAGCAGTAATATGAACACTGAAGCTTTCTTT.